The rows below give T cell receptor beta chains drawn from one sample of a study of T cell responses to AZD1222 COVID-19 vaccine. Profiled with immunoSEQ multiplex PCR; TCRdb holds only in-frame clones, not every one. The sample includes about 150,000 clones, 75% to 90% seen only once; the top ten take about 4%. Specimen: peripheral blood, collected on day 0 of MenACWY control vaccination. The source of these receptors is an adult in good health. Both conserved end residues are part of each CDR3. The D gene is left open where the match is weak. Rows give clone size only sometimes, using once, few, many, or a class for an expanded clone.

TRBJ1-3,TRBV2,TRBD1,few,TGTGCCAGCAAGGGACAGAACTCTGGAAACACCATATATTTT,CASKGQNSGNTIYF
TRBJ1-4,TRBV5-4,-,once,TGTGCCAGCAGCACAAAAGAAACAGCCGAAAAACTGTTTTTT,CASSTKETAEKLFF
TRBJ1-6,TRBV4-1,-,many,TGCGCCAGCAGTACACGGGGGAAAAATTCACCCCTCCACTTT,CASSTRGKNSPLHF
TRBJ1-4,TRBV3-1/TRBV3-2,-,-,TGTGCCAGCAGCCAAGGAGGGATAAGGGCTAATGAAAAACTGTTTTTT,CASSQGGIRANEKLFF
TRBJ1-4,TRBV7-6,-,-,TGTGCCAGCAGCCCCCGAGGGTGGGGTGGGAGTGAAAAACTGTTTTTT,CASSPRGWGGSEKLFF
TRBJ2-3,TRBV7-9,-,-,TGTGCCAGCAGCGAGAGGGCACCAGCAGATACGCAGTATTTT,CASSERAPADTQYF
TRBJ2-3,TRBV5-4,TRBD2,few,TGTGCCAGCAGCCGGGGACTAGTCACAGATACGCAGTATTTT,CASSRGLVTDTQYF
TRBJ2-7,TRBV13,TRBD1,-,TGTGCCAGCAGCTTAGCGGGACAGGGAGGTTCCTACGAGCAGTACTTC,CASSLAGQGGSYEQYF
TRBJ2-1,TRBV6-4,TRBD1,-,TGTGCCAGCAGTGAGGGGACAGGGGGCCTGGATGAGCAGTTCTTC,CASSEGTGGLDEQFF
TRBJ2-3,TRBV19,TRBD1,-,TGTGCCAGTAGCGTCCGGGACAGGGGGACAGATACGCAGTATTTT,CASSVRDRGTDTQYF
TRBJ1-4,TRBV5-1,-,-,TGCGCCAGCAGTTCACAGGACGGGGAAAAACTGTTTTTT,CASSSQDGEKLFF
TRBJ1-1,TRBV28,TRBD1,-,TGTGCCAGCAGTTTTGGGGACAGGGACACTGAAGCTTTCTTT,CASSFGDRDTEAFF
TRBJ2-7,TRBV10-3,-,once,TGTGCCATCAGTGAACCGGGGACCTACGAGCAGTACTTC,CAISEPGTYEQYF
TRBJ1-3,TRBV19,-,-,TGTGCCAGTAGTATGGTGGGCTCTGGAAACACCATATATTTT,CASSMVGSGNTIYF
TRBJ2-7,TRBV4-1,-,-,TGCGCCAGCAGCCTCACTAGGGACTACGAGCAGTACTTC,CASSLTRDYEQYF
TRBJ2-3,TRBV15,-,-,TGTGCCACCAGCAGAGATCAGGGACCGTGGGATACGCAGTATTTT,CATSRDQGPWDTQYF
TRBJ1-5,TRBV5-1,-,-,TGCGCCAGCAGCTTGAAGGCAGGGGATCAGCCCCAGCATTTT,CASSLKAGDQPQHF
TRBJ2-7,TRBV6-1,-,-,TGTGCCAGCAGTGAAGTCGGGACAAGCTCCTACGAGCAGTACTTC,CASSEVGTSSYEQYF
TRBJ2-1,TRBV7-6,-,-,TGTGCCAGCAGCTTACAGACAGTAAGCTCCTACAATGAGCAGTTCTTC,CASSLQTVSSYNEQFF
TRBJ2-3,TRBV5-1,TRBD2,-,TGCGCCAGCAGCTTGAGACTAGCGGGGGGACCCACAGATACGCAGTATTTT,CASSLRLAGGPTDTQYF
TRBJ2-6,TRBV30,-,-,TGTGCCTGGAGGGGCCCCTACGAGTCGAGGTTGTATGGGGCCAACGTCCTGACTTTC,CAWRGPYESRLYGANVLTF
TRBJ2-1,TRBV13,-,-,TGTGCCAGCAGCCTCCGAGGGGGCTACAATGAGCAGTTCTTC,CASSLRGGYNEQFF
TRBJ1-2,TRBV29-1,TRBD1,-,TGCAGCGTTGCCGACAGGGGGCGAGCTGGCTATGGCTACACCTTC,CSVADRGRAGYGYTF
TRBJ1-3,TRBV5-6,TRBD1,few,TGTGCCAGCAGCTTGGGACAGGGGGCCCACACCATATATTTT,CASSLGQGAHTIYF
TRBJ2-6,TRBV18,TRBD1,few,TGTGCCAGCTTGCAGGACAGGGGGCTCTCTGGGGCCAACGTCCTGACTTTC,CASLQDRGLSGANVLTF
TRBJ2-1,TRBV6-4,TRBD1,-,TGTGCCAGCAGTGGGGTCACAGGGGGTATCCCCTACAATGAGCAGTTCTTC,CASSGVTGGIPYNEQFF
TRBJ1-5,TRBV6-5,-,-,TGTGCCAGTAAAGGGGGGAGCAATCAGCCCCAGCATTTT,CASKGGSNQPQHF
TRBJ1-2,TRBV6-1,-,-,TGTGCCAGCAGTGAAGCGCTAACGGCCCACACCTTC,CASSEALTAHTF
TRBJ2-3,TRBV3-1/TRBV3-2,-,-,TGTGCCAGCAGCCCCGTAGGTGAGGGCCGGGGCACAGATACGCAGTATTTT,CASSPVGEGRGTDTQYF
TRBJ2-1,TRBV5-1,-,-,TGCGCCAGCAGCTTGGGGGCGGGGGCGTACAATGAGCAGTTCTTC,CASSLGAGAYNEQFF